This T cell receptor beta chain originates from a study of control samples from healthy donors and cancer patients. The method was immunoSEQ multiplex PCR; TCRdb's version includes in-frame clones alone and lacks a portion of them. The sample holds some 140,000 clones, roughly 92% seen once. Source material: blood. This TCR came from a man aged 25 to 40 in good health.

The chain's CDR3 is CASSLQTGTKNIQYF. The CDR3 DNA follows: TGTGCCAGCAGTTTGCAGACAGGGACCAAAAACATTCAGTACTTC. The chain couples TRBV2 to TRBJ2-4, with 7 bases aligning to TRBD1. This CDR3 contains 15 residues. V lost 5 bases, J lost 2 bases, and 6 bases stayed unmatched. Looked up from germline, CDR1 is SNHLY and CDR2 is FYNNEI.